This TCR beta chain was captured in a study of cytomegalovirus exposure and HLA in healthy donors. PCR was performed using 60 Vbeta and 13 Jbeta primers. The protocol was immunoSEQ multiplex PCR, while the TCRdb copy is restricted to in-frame clones and leaves out a portion. The table has over 150,000 clones, approximately 84% seen once. The sequence came from a girl aged 5-17 years in good health and CMV-seropositive. The sequenced material came from PBMCs.

The CDR3 sequence is CASLISGANTEAFF. The CDR3 nucleotides are TGTGCCAGCCTTATAAGTGGGGCGAACACTGAAGCTTTCTTT. The gene calls are TRBV7-9 and TRBJ1-1; D possibly corresponds to TRBD1 (5 bases). CDR3 length equals 14 residues. CDR1 SEHNR and CDR2 FQNEAQ come from the germline V gene (reference sequence). V gave up 8 bases and J gave up 1 base, with 14 bases separating them.